Shown below are 19 T cell receptor beta chains from a single sample sequenced in a study of identical twins. TCRdb re-called the 5' RACE reads with MiXCR, one entry per CDR3 protein. The sample records about 550,000 distinct CDR3 sequences, around 24% being singletons. The data were also submitted as part of a second study, on yellow fever vaccine responses in identical twins.

Sequencing input: CD4+ T cells sorted from blood. These receptors were collected from a woman younger than 35 in good health.

This clonotype was detected a few times. In nucleotides, the CDR3 is TGTGCCAGCAGCAGCAGACAGGCTCGCTCCTACAATGAGCAGTTCTTC. The encoded protein is CASSSRQARSYNEQFF. The chain couples TRBV7-9 to TRBJ2-1, with D perhaps matching TRBD1 (6 bases). CDR3 length: 16 amino acids. Trimming removed 5 bases at V and 0 bases at J, with 14 bases between. Germline lookup yields CDR1 SEHNR and CDR2 FQNEAQ (reference sequence).

This clonotype occurred a few times. This sequence joins TRBV25-1 and TRBJ2-7; possible D gene TRBD1, 6 bases. The CDR3 length is 15 residues. The ends were cut back, 2 bases at V and 7 bases at J, with 18 bases in the middle. CDR1 is MGHDK and CDR2 is SYGVNS in the germline V gene. For the CDR3, the DNA is TGTGCCAGCAGTGAACCACAGGGTTCCTGGGATGAGCAGTACTTC. This gives the protein CASSEPQGSWDEQYF.

The V and J genes are TRBV7-8 and TRBJ1-4; 8 bases agree with TRBD1. V lost 2 bases and J lost 8; bases outside the gene matches: 16. CDR3 size: 18 residues. Germline CDR1 reads SGHVS; CDR2 reads FQNEAQ. This CDR3 reads CASSLRGQGAVLVEKLFF. The CDR3, as DNA: TGTGCCAGCAGCTTAAGGGGCCAGGGGGCGGTGTTGGTGGAAAAACTGTTTTTT.

This clonotype has more than one count but fewer than ten. The chain is built from TRBV10-3 and TRBJ1-4; TRBD1 aligns across 9 bases. The length of the CDR3 is 14 residues. CDR1 ENHRY and CDR2 SYGVKD come from the germline V gene. The V segment lost 10 bases and the J segment 5 bases; nucleotides outside the gene matches: 8. The CDR3 bases are TGTGCCACCAACCCGGGACAGGGAAATGAAAAACTGTTTTTT. Translation: CATNPGQGNEKLFF.

This clonotype has more than one count but fewer than ten. J is TRBJ2-3 and V is TRBV3-1; the D is unclear. The germline V gene has CDR1 LGHDT and CDR2 YNNKEL (reference sequence). This CDR3 has 15 residues. Trimming pared 5 bases from V and 4 bases from J, leaving 16 bases between. The CDR3 here is CASSGMQSPSDTQYF. CDR3 nucleotide sequence: TGTGCCAGCAGCGGAATGCAGTCCCCCTCAGATACGCAGTATTTT.

The chain combines TRBV20-1 with TRBJ1-1; D is perhaps TRBD1 (5 bases). The V gene's germline CDR1 is DFQATT and CDR2 SNEGSKA (reference sequence). The CDR3 totals 14 residues. Trimming left V 8 bases short and J 0 bases short, with 16 bases between. The CDR3 protein is CSTKGRGLNTEAFF. The CDR3 DNA sequence: TGCAGTACTAAGGGCCGGGGACTGAACACTGAAGCTTTCTTT.

The rearrangement joins TRBV6-1 to TRBJ2-7; D tentatively fits TRBD1 or TRBD2 (5 bases each). V lost 6 bases and J lost 1, with 10 bases in between. This CDR3 has 13 amino acids. The germline V gene encodes CDR1 MNHNS and CDR2 SASEGT. In nucleotides, the CDR3 is TGTGCCAGCAGGGGGGTGGGTTCCTACGAGCAGTACTTC. This sequence encodes CASRGVGSYEQYF.

This clonotype showed up just a few times. The V gene is TRBV20-1, the J gene TRBJ1-5; D unresolved. The ends were cut back, 3 bases at V and 4 bases at J, with 13 bases in the middle. Germline V gene data show CDR1 as DFQATT and CDR2 as SNEGSKA (reference sequence). This CDR3 spans 14 amino acids. CDR3 residues: CSARYGAGNQPQHF. The CDR3 nucleotides are TGCAGTGCTAGGTATGGCGCAGGTAATCAGCCCCAGCATTTT.

The chain employs TRBV29-1 and TRBJ1-5; D is ambiguous. V was shortened by 2 bases and J by 1 base, with 6 bases between the two germline ends. The germline CDR1 and CDR2 sequences are SQVTM and ANQGSEA. The CDR3 loop spans 13 amino acids. For the CDR3, the DNA is TGCAGCGTTGAATACGACAGCAATCAGCCCCAGCATTTT. Protein product: CSVEYDSNQPQHF.

The chain carries TRBV7-6 and TRBJ2-3; 13 bases fit TRBD2. V shed 0 bases, J shed 5 bases, and the junction held 5 bases outside the gene matches. The CDR3 has 17 amino acids. Germline values: CDR1 SGHVS, CDR2 FNYEAQ. As DNA, the CDR3 is TGTGCCAGCAGCTTAGCGCAACTAGCGGGGGGGAGAGATACGCAGTATTTT. It codes for CASSLAQLAGGRDTQYF.

The table lists this clonotype with a few counts. V gene TRBV2 combines with J gene TRBJ1-5; no clear D gene. The V and J ends lost 6 bases and 3 bases respectively, with 9 bases between them. The CDR3 contains 13 residues. Germline V lookup: CDR1 SNHLY, CDR2 FYNNEI. The CDR3 bases are TGTGCCAGCAGATGGGAGGACAATCAGCCCCAGCATTTT. This translates into CASRWEDNQPQHF.

The chain links TRBV3-1 to TRBJ2-5, with unresolved D. Germline V gene lookup returns CDR1 LGHDT and CDR2 YNNKEL (reference sequence). The germline V and J ends were trimmed by 5 bases and 3 bases, with 13 bases remaining between them. This CDR3 region has 14 residues. Written as DNA, the CDR3 is TGTGCCAGCAGCTCGGACCCGCCCAAAGAGACCCAGTACTTC. It is translated as CASSSDPPKETQYF.

Only a few counts were recorded for this clonotype. The V gene is TRBV12-3 or TRBV12-4, the J gene TRBJ2-3; TRBD2 aligns across 7 bases. This CDR3 comprises 16 residues. Trimming at V came to 3 bases and at J to 2 bases, leaving 8 bases not matched to a gene. The CDR3 region has the DNA TGTGCCAGCAGTTTGGGGCGGGAGACAACCACAGATACGCAGTATTTT. Translating gives CASSLGRETTTDTQYF.

In its sample, this clonotype was seen a few times. The rearrangement joins TRBV2 to TRBJ2-3; 7 bases agree with TRBD1. The germline V gene has CDR1 SNHLY and CDR2 FYNNEI. Trimming at V came to 5 bases and at J to 3 bases, leaving 8 bases not matched to a gene. CDR3 size: 15 residues. CDR3 amino acids: CASSQQGTQTDTQYF. In DNA form, the CDR3 reads TGTGCCAGCAGTCAACAGGGGACCCAGACAGATACGCAGTATTTT.

The gene calls are TRBV9 and TRBJ2-3; the match to TRBD2 covers 7 bases. The CDR3 is 14 amino acids. Germline assignment: CDR1 SGDLS and CDR2 YYNGEE. V lost 4 bases to trimming and J lost 6 bases; unmatched junction nucleotides: 8. The CDR3: CASSIRLAADTQYF. The CDR3 DNA reads TGTGCCAGCAGCATACGACTAGCAGCGGATACGCAGTATTTT.

This sequence joins TRBV15 and TRBJ1-1, with no clear D. The CDR3 has 14 amino acids. V lost 0 bases and J 10 bases, leaving 15 bases between the germline ends. In germline, CDR1 is LNHNV, CDR2 YYDKDF (reference sequence). The CDR3 loop is CATSRDQARGGAFF. The CDR3 nucleotides read TGTGCCACCAGCAGAGATCAGGCGCGCGGCGGAGCTTTCTTT.

CDR3: CASSARHGTRNTDTQYF. The CDR3 DNA reads TGCGCCAGCAGCGCCCGACACGGAACCAGAAACACAGATACGCAGTATTTT. The rearrangement links TRBV5-1 to TRBJ2-3, with D unclear. V lost 4 bases and J lost 2, with 20 bases in between. This CDR3 spans 17 amino acids. CDR1 is SGHRS and CDR2 is YFSETQ in the germline V gene.

The chain recombines TRBV6-1 with TRBJ2-5, with 10 bases that match TRBD2. CDR3 size: 15 residues. Germline CDR1 and CDR2: MNHNS and SASEGT. The ends lost 4 bases at V and 3 bases at J; junction bases unmatched: 5. The CDR3 spells CASSGLAGAEETQYF. CDR3 sequence (DNA): TGTGCCAGCAGTGGCCTAGCGGGGGCCGAAGAGACCCAGTACTTC.

This clonotype was seen a handful of times. This chain links TRBV5-1 with TRBJ2-5, with 9 bases lining up with TRBD1. The V gene end was trimmed by 7 bases and the J gene end by 5 bases; junction bases not matched to a gene: 6. Germline CDR1 is SGHRS and CDR2 is YFSETQ. This CDR3 comprises 13 residues. Here the CDR3 reads CASQNRGRETQYF. CDR3 nucleotide sequence: TGCGCCAGCCAAAACAGGGGGCGGGAGACCCAGTACTTC.